These 22 T cell receptor beta chains came from one sample sequenced in a study of cytomegalovirus exposure and HLA in healthy donors. PCR was performed using 60 Vbeta and 13 Jbeta primers. TCRdb keeps only in-frame clones here, not all; method: immunoSEQ multiplex PCR. This table has approximately 81,000 clones, approximately 84% appearing once. The specimen was PBMCs. All receptors come from a woman aged 45-60 years in good health and CMV-seronegative.

The V and J genes are TRBV11-2 and TRBJ2-7; 10 bases fit TRBD2. CDR3 length equals 15 residues. Trimming took 4 bases from V and 3 from J; bases not matched to a gene: 6. In germline, CDR1 is SGHAT, CDR2 FQNNGV. In DNA, the CDR3 is TGTGCCAGCAGCTCCGGACTAGCGGAGTACTACGAGCAGTACTTC. This translates into CASSSGLAEYYEQYF. Full variable domain (missing parts from reference TRBV11-2 and TRBJ2-7): EAGVAQSPRYKIIEKRQSVAFWCNPISGHATLYWYQQILGQGPKLLIQFQNNGVVDDSQLPKDRFSAERLKGVDSTLKIQPAKLEDSAVYLCASSSGLAEYYEQYFGPGTRLTVT.

The chain combines TRBV7-9 with TRBJ2-7; 9 positions agree with TRBD1. Germline CDR1 is SEHNR and CDR2 is FQNEAQ (reference sequence). The CDR3 covers 15 residues. After removal of 2 bases from V and 2 bases from J, the junction contained 4 bases not matched to a gene. The CDR3 DNA sequence: TGTGCCAGCAGCTTAAGAACAGGGGGCGCCTACGAGCAGTACTTC. Its translation: CASSLRTGGAYEQYF.

The chain uses TRBV15 and TRBJ1-4; 7 bases match TRBD1. V was clipped by 3 bases and J by 6 bases; unmatched bases: 22. The CDR3 has 20 residues. Germline V CDR1 and CDR2: LNHNV, YYDKDF (reference sequence). CDR3 loop: CATSRTGIVRGNRGDEKLFF. The CDR3 region has the DNA TGTGCCACCAGCAGGACAGGGATCGTAAGAGGGAATAGAGGGGATGAAAAACTGTTTTTT.

V and J are TRBV25-1 and TRBJ1-4, with no clear D. This CDR3 has 15 amino acids. Germline lookup yields CDR1 MGHDK and CDR2 SYGVNS. Trimming took off 3 bases at V and 5 bases at J, with 13 bases between the two ends. CDR3 in amino acids: CASSESGGGNEKLFF. The DNA of the CDR3 is TGTGCCAGCAGTGAGTCAGGTGGTGGGAATGAAAAACTGTTTTTT.

This rearrangement joins TRBV15 to TRBJ2-1; 7 bases are a match to TRBD1. With V trimmed by 0 bases and J by 2 bases, 16 bases remained unmatched. CDR1 and CDR2 (germline): LNHNV, YYDKDF (reference sequence). The CDR3 runs to 20 residues. The CDR3 protein is CATSRDTVEGGQLAYNEQFF. The CDR3 nucleotides are TGTGCCACCAGCAGAGATACGGTGGAAGGGGGCCAACTGGCCTACAATGAGCAGTTCTTC.

This rearrangement joins TRBV27 to TRBJ1-4, with TRBD1 matching over 9 bases. The J segment lost 0 bases and the V segment lost 6 bases, leaving 2 bases of the junction unmatched. Germline V gene sequence: CDR1 MNHEY, CDR2 SMNVEV (reference sequence). The CDR3 length is 15 residues. The CDR3 sequence is CASRRTGATNEKLFF. The DNA for the CDR3 is TGTGCCAGCAGGAGGACAGGGGCAACTAATGAAAAACTGTTTTTT.

V and J are TRBV9 and TRBJ2-4, with a weak D call TRBD2 (6 bases). The germline gives CDR1 SGDLS, CDR2 YYNGEE. V was clipped by 0 bases and J by 3 bases, with 10 bases between them. The CDR3 contains 15 residues. The CDR3 reads CASSVDGGDKNIQYF. CDR3 in DNA: TGTGCCAGCAGCGTAGACGGGGGAGACAAAAACATTCAGTACTTC.

The V call is TRBV27, the J call TRBJ2-1; 8 bases align to TRBD1. The V segment lost 4 bases and the J segment 5 bases; nucleotides outside the gene matches: 10. The germline V gene encodes CDR1 MNHEY and CDR2 SMNVEV (reference sequence). CDR3 length equals 16 residues. The CDR3 DNA follows: TGTGCCAGCAGTTCATATCCGACAGGGGCGAACAATGAGCAGTTCTTC. This gives the protein CASSSYPTGANNEQFF.

The CDR3 bases are TGTGCCAGCAGTTACCGTGCAGGGTATGGCTACACCTTC. Its translation: CASSYRAGYGYTF. The chain is built from TRBV6-5 and TRBJ1-2; tentative D call: TRBD1 (5 bases). Germline V gene data show CDR1 as MNHEY and CDR2 as SVGAGI. This CDR3 has 13 residues. Trimming took off 2 bases at V and 5 bases at J, with 9 bases between the two ends.

The V gene is TRBV19, the J gene TRBJ2-1, with a possible D match to TRBD1 (6 bases). V was clipped by 8 bases and J by 5 bases, with 19 bases between them. Germline V lookup: CDR1 LNHDA, CDR2 SQIVND (reference sequence). The CDR3 sequence is 15 residues long. CDR3 DNA sequence: TGTGCCAGTTGTTTAGTAGGGACAACGAACAATGAGCAGTTCTTC. It codes for CASCLVGTTNNEQFF.

The chain uses TRBV5-1 and TRBJ1-1, with 9 bases lining up with TRBD1. The CDR3 runs 14 residues. Trimming cost V 3 bases and J 3 bases; bases outside gene matches: 3. Germline V gene data show CDR1 as SGHRS and CDR2 as YFSETQ. The CDR3 DNA reads as TGCGCCAGCAGCTGGGGACAGGGAGACACTGAAGCTTTCTTT. It translates to CASSWGQGDTEAFF.

V is TRBV5-5 and J is TRBJ2-2; D call uncertain. With 2 bases removed from V and 5 bases from J, the gap between germline ends came to 4 bases. There are 12 residues in the CDR3. Germline lookup yields CDR1 SGHKS and CDR2 YYEKEE (reference sequence). The CDR3 sequence: CASSFQTGELFF. The CDR3 bases are TGTGCCAGCAGCTTCCAGACCGGGGAGCTGTTTTTT.

The chain combines TRBV7-3 with TRBJ2-2; 8 nucleotides agree with TRBD2. This CDR3 has 18 amino acids. Trimming removed 5 bases from V and 7 bases from J; junction bases left unmatched: 18. The V gene's germline CDR1 is SGHTA and CDR2 FQGTGA. The CDR3 bases are TGTGCCAGCAGCCCGCATCTTAGCGGGGAAGTAGGTGGCGGGGAGCTGTTTTTT. It is translated as CASSPHLSGEVGGGELFF.

This clone appeared a single time. The chain recombines TRBV27 with TRBJ2-3; the D is unclear. Trimming cost V 2 bases and J 2 bases, with 8 bases left between them. Germline CDR1 reads MNHEY; CDR2 reads SMNVEV (reference sequence). The CDR3 has 14 amino acids. The CDR3 DNA reads TGTGCCAGCAGTTTAGAGCGAGCCACAGATACGCAGTATTTT. Its protein is CASSLERATDTQYF.

The rearrangement uses TRBV28 and TRBJ2-1; 10 bases align to TRBD2. Germline assignment: CDR1 MDHEN and CDR2 SYDVKM. Germline trimming cut 2 bases from V and 9 bases from J; bases unmatched to any gene: 4. The CDR3 has 14 amino acids. CDR3 DNA sequence: TGTGCCAGCAGTTTAGACTTAGCGGGAGGTGAGCAGTTCTTC. Protein: CASSLDLAGGEQFF.

V gene TRBV5-1 combines with J gene TRBJ2-3; D is undetermined. Germline loops: CDR1 SGHRS, CDR2 YFSETQ. There are 16 residues in the CDR3. V shed 0 bases and J shed 6 bases, with 17 bases lying between them. The CDR3 nucleotides are TGCGCCAGCAGCTTGGAGGCTGTCCCAGCGTCTGATACGCAGTATTTT. This gives the protein CASSLEAVPASDTQYF.

The chain uses TRBV7-9 and TRBJ2-5; 13 bases align to TRBD2. CDR1 and CDR2 from the germline V gene are SEHNR and FQNEAQ (reference sequence). Trimming removed 3 bases from V and 4 bases from J; junction bases left unmatched: 8. This CDR3 has 17 amino acids. DNA of the CDR3: TGTGCCAGCAGCTTCGGGACTAGCGGGATTGGTGGAGAGACCCAGTACTTC. Translating it yields CASSFGTSGIGGETQYF. Supplemented by reference TRBV7-9 and TRBJ2-5, the full variable domain reads DTGVSQNPRHKITKRGQNVTFRCDPISEHNRLYWYRQTLGQGPEFLTYFQNEAQLEKSRLLSDRFSAERPKGSFSTLEIQRTEQGDSAMYLCASSFGTSGIGGETQYFGPGTRLLVL.

The chain carries TRBV19 and TRBJ1-1; 7 bases fit TRBD1. Germline V gene sequence: CDR1 LNHDA, CDR2 SQIVND (reference sequence). The junction had 2 bases not matched to a gene; V was cut back by 4 bases and J by 0 bases. This CDR3 has 14 residues. The CDR3 DNA reads TGTGCCAGTAGTACGGGACAGTTGAACACTGAAGCTTTCTTT. Protein sequence: CASSTGQLNTEAFF.

V usage is TRBV2 and J usage is TRBJ2-5; D uncertain. V was shortened by 4 bases and J by 5 bases, with 8 bases between the two germline ends. The germline V gene has CDR1 SNHLY and CDR2 FYNNEI. This CDR3 has 12 amino acids. CDR3 nucleotide sequence: TGTGCCAGCAGTGGTAGCAGCGAGACCCAGTACTTC. This gives the protein CASSGSSETQYF.

This chain links TRBV27 with TRBJ1-2; D gene uncertain. This CDR3 is 14 amino acids long. The germline gives CDR1 MNHEY, CDR2 SMNVEV (reference sequence). Trimming stripped 0 bases from V and 6 bases from J, with 11 bases between. The CDR3 spells CASSLSPVADGYTF. The CDR3 DNA is TGTGCCAGCAGTTTATCGCCTGTGGCGGATGGCTACACCTTC.

The chain employs TRBV5-1 and TRBJ2-3; 8 bases map to TRBD1. CDR3 length: 14 residues. Germline V gives CDR1 SGHRS, CDR2 YFSETQ. Losses at the gene ends were 4 bases for V and 3 bases for J; bases not matched to a gene: 4. CDR3 region: CASSQGQETDTQYF. The CDR3 DNA reads TGCGCCAGCAGCCAGGGACAGGAGACAGATACGCAGTATTTT.

The chain carries TRBV6-5 and TRBJ1-5; TRBD1 matches at 8 bases. The CDR3 runs 15 residues. V lost 6 bases and J lost 1; bases outside the gene matches: 5. From germline, CDR1 is MNHEY and CDR2 SVGAGI. The CDR3 loop reads CASSPRDRSNQPQHF. The CDR3 region has the DNA TGTGCCAGCAGCCCTCGGGACAGGAGCAATCAGCCCCAGCATTTT.